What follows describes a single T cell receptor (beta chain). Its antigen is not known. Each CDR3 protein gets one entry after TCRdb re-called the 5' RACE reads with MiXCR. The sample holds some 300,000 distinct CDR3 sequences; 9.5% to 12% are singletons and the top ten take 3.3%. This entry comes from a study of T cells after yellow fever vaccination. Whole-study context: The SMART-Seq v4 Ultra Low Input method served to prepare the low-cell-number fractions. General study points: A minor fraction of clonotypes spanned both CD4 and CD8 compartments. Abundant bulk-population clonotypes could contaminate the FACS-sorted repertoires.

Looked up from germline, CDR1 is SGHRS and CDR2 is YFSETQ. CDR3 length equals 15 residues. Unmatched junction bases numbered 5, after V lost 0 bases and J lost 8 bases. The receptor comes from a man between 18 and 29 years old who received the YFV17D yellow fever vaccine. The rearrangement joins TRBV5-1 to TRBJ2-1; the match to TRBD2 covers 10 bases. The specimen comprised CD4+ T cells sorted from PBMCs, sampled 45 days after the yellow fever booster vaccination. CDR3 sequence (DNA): TGCGCCAGCAGCTTGGGTAGCGGGGGGATGTATGAGCAGTTCTTC. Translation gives CASSLGSGGMYEQFF.